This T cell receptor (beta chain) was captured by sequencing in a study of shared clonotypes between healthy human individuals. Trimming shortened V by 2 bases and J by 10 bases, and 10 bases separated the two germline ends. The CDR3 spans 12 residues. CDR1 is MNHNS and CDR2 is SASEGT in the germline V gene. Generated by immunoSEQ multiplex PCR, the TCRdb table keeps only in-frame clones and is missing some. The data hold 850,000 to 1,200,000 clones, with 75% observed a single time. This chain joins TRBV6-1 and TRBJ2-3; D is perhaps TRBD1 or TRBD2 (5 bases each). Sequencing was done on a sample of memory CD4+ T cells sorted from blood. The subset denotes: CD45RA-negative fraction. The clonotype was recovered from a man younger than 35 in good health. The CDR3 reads CASSENLGAQYF. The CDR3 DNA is TGTGCCAGCAGTGAAAACTTGGGGGCGCAGTATTTT.